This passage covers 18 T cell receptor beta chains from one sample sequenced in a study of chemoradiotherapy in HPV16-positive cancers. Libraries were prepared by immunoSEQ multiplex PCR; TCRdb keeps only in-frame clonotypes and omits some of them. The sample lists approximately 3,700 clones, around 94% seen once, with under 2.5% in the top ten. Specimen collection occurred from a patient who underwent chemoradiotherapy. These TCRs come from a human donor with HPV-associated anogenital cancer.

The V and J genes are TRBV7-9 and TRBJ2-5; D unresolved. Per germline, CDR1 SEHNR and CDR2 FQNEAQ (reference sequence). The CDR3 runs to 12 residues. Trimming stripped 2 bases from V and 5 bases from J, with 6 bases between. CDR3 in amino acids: CASSLWRETQYF. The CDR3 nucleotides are TGTGCCAGCAGCTTATGGCGTGAGACCCAGTACTTC.

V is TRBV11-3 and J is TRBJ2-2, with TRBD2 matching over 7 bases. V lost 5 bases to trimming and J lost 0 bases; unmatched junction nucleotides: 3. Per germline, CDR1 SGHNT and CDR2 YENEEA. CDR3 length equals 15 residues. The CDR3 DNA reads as TGTGCCAGCAGCCCGGGGAGGGCGAACACCGGGGAGCTGTTTTTT. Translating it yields CASSPGRANTGELFF.

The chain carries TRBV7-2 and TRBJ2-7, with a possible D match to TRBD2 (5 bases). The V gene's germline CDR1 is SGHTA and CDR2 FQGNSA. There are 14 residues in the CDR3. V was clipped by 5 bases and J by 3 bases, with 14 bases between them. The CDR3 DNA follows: TGTGCCAGCAGCACAACCGGGGAACTCTACGAGCAGTACTTC. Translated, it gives CASSTTGELYEQYF.

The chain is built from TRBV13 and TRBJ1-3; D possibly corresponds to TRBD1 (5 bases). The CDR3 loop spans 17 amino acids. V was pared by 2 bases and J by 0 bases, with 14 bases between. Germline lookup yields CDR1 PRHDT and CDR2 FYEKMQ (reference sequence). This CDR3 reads CASSLQHGANSGNTIYF. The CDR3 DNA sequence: TGTGCCAGCAGCTTACAACACGGGGCCAACTCTGGAAACACCATATATTTT.

The CDR3 nucleotides are TGTGCCAGCAGCCAAGGAGGACGGACATCCTATGGCTACACCTTC. Translated: CASSQGGRTSYGYTF. V and J are TRBV14 and TRBJ1-2, with D perhaps TRBD1 (5 bases). Germline V gene sequence: CDR1 SGHDN, CDR2 FVKESK. V was clipped by 1 base and J by 4 bases, with 13 bases between them. The CDR3 contains 15 residues.

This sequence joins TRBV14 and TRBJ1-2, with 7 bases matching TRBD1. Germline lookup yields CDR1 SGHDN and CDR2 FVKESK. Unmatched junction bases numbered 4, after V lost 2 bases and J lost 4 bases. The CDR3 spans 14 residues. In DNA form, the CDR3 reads TGTGCCAGCAGCCAACGGACAGGAACCTATGGCTACACCTTC. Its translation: CASSQRTGTYGYTF.

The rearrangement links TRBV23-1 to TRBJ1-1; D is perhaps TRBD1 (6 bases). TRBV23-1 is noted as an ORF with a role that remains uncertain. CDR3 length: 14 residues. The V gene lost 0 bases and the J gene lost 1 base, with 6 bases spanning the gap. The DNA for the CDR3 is TGCGCCAGCAGTCAATCGGGACAGAACACTGAAGCTTTCTTT. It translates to CASSQSGQNTEAFF.

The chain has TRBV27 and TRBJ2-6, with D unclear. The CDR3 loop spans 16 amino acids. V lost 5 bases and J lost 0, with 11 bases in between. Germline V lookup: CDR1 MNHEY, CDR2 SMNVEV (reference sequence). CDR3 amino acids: CASSQQLPSGANVLTF. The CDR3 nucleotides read TGTGCCAGCAGTCAACAACTGCCCTCTGGGGCCAACGTCCTGACTTTC. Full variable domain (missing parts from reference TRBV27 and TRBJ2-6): EAQVTQNPRYLITVTGKKLTVTCSQNMNHEYMSWYRQDPGLGLRQIYYSMNVEVTDKGDVPEGYKVSRKEKRNFPLILESPSPNQTSLYFCASSQQLPSGANVLTFGAGSRLTVL.

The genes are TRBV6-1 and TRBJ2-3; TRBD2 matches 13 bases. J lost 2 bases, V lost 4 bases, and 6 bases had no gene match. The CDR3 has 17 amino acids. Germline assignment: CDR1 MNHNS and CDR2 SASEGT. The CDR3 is CASSGGTSGAHTDTQYF. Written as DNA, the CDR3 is TGTGCCAGCAGTGGAGGGACTAGCGGGGCGCACACAGATACGCAGTATTTT.

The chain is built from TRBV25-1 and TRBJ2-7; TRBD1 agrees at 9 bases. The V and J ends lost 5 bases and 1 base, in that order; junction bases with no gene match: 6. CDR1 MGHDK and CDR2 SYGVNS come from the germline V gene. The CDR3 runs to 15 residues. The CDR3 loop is CASSIDRGNSYEQYF. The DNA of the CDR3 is TGTGCCAGCAGTATTGACAGGGGGAATTCCTACGAGCAGTACTTC.

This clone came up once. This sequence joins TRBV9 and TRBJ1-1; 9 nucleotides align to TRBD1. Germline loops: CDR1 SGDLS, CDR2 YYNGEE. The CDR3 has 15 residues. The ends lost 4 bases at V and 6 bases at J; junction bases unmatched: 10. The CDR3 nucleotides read TGTGCCAGCAGCTCGCCGGGACAGGGTTACGCTGAAGCTTTCTTT. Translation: CASSSPGQGYAEAFF.

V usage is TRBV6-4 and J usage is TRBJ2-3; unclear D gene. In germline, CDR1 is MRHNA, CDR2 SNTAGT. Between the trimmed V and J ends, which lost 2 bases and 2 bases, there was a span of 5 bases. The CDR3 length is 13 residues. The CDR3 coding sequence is TGTGCCAGCAGTGACAAGTCCACAGATACGCAGTATTTT. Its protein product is CASSDKSTDTQYF.

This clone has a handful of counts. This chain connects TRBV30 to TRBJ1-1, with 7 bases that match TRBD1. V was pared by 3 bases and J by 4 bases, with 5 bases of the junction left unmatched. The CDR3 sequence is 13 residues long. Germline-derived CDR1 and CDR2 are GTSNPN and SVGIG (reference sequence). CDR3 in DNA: TGTGCCTGGAGCGCGGACAGGCGCACTGAAGCTTTCTTT. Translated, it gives CAWSADRRTEAFF. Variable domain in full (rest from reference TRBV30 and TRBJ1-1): SQTIHQWPATLVQPVGSPLSLECTVEGTSNPNLYWYRQAAGRGLQLLFYSVGIGQISSEVPQNLSASRPQDRQFILSSKKLLLSDSGFYLCAWSADRRTEAFFGQGTRLTVV.

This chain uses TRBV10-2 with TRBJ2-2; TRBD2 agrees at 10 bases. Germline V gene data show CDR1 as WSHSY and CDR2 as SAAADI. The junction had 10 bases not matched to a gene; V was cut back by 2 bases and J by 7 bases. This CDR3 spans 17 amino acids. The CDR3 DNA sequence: TGCGCCAGCAGTGAGCAGAATCTAGCGGGAGTGGTCGGGGAGCTGTTTTTT. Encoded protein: CASSEQNLAGVVGELFF.

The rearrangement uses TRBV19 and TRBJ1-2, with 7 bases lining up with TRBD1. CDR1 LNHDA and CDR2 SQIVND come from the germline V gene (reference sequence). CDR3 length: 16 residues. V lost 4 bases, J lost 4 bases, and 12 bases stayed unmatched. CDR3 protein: CASSRPQGTDTYGYTF. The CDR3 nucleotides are TGTGCCAGTAGTAGACCACAGGGGACCGATACCTATGGCTACACCTTC.

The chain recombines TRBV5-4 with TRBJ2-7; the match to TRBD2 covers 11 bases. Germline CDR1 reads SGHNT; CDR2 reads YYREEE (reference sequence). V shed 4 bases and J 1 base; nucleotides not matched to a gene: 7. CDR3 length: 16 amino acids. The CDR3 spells CASSVPTSGTSYEQYF. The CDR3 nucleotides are TGTGCCAGCAGCGTACCGACTAGCGGGACATCCTACGAGCAGTACTTC.

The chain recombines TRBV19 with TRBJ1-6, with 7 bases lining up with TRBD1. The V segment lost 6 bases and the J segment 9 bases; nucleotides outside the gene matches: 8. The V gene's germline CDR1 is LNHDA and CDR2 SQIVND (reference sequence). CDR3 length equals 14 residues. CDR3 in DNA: TGTGCCAGTAGCCGACAGGGTAGTGGTTCACCCCTCCACTTT. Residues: CASSRQGSGSPLHF.

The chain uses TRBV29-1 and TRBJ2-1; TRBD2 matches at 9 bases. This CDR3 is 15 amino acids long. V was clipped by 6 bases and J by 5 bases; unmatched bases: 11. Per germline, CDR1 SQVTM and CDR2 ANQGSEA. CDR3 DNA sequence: TGCAGCGTCAAAGGGACTAGCATGGGGAACAATGAGCAGTTCTTC. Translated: CSVKGTSMGNNEQFF.